This is a list of T cell receptor beta chains from one sample in a study of CD8 T cells in Susac syndrome. TCRdb ran MiXCR on the immunoSEQ multiplex PCR reads and lists one entry per CDR3 protein. The sample gives about 180,000 distinct CDR3 sequences, 90% to 97% of which show up once; less than 0.15% is in the top ten. What was sequenced was CD4+ T cells from PBMCs. These receptors originate from a human donor with Susac syndrome. CDR3s include the opening cysteine and the closing phenylalanine or tryptophan. Fields, in order: CDR3 DNA, CDR3 protein, V gene, clone size, J gene, D gene, CDR3 length. The D gene is left open where the match is weak. Clone size, where shown, is once, few, many, or a class for clones that have expanded.

TGTGCCAGCAGTTTATCAGGGGGCAAGCGGGAGCAGTACTTC,CASSLSGGKREQYF,TRBV12-3/TRBV12-4,.,TRBJ2-7,TRBD1,14
TGTGCCACCAGCCATGTGCGAGGGGAGACCCAGTACTTC,CATSHVRGETQYF,TRBV24-1,.,TRBJ2-5,.,13
TGTGCCAGCAGCTTTGGCGGTTCCTACAATGAGCAGTTCTTC,CASSFGGSYNEQFF,TRBV7-2,.,TRBJ2-1,.,14
TGTGCCTGGAGTGTAGGCGGGAGATCCTACGAGCAGTACTTC,CAWSVGGRSYEQYF,TRBV30,.,TRBJ2-7,TRBD2,14
TGTGCCAGCAGCTTAAAAGTGCCGGCGGATGAGCAGTTCTTC,CASSLKVPADEQFF,TRBV7-3,.,TRBJ2-1,.,14
TGTGCCAGCAGTCCCTTGGGTAGCAATCAGCCCCAGCATTTT,CASSPLGSNQPQHF,TRBV27,.,TRBJ1-5,.,14
TGTGCCAGCAGCCGATGGGCTCAGTGGAATGAGCAGTTCTTC,CASSRWAQWNEQFF,TRBV14,.,TRBJ2-1,.,14
TGTGCCAGCAGTCCCCCCAAGGGGGCAATGGATGAGCAGTTCTTC,CASSPPKGAMDEQFF,TRBV12-3/TRBV12-4,.,TRBJ2-1,TRBD1,15
TGCAGCGTGGCTCTAGCGGGCAGCGCGACCCAGTACTTC,CSVALAGSATQYF,TRBV29-1,.,TRBJ2-5,TRBD2,13
TGTGCCAGCAGTTCGACCCTGACTGGGGCCAACGTCCTGACTTTC,CASSSTLTGANVLTF,TRBV6-2/TRBV6-3,once,TRBJ2-6,.,15
TGTGCCAGCTCACCTTGGGACCCTCAGTCTGGGGCCAACGTCCTGACTTTC,CASSPWDPQSGANVLTF,TRBV18,.,TRBJ2-6,.,17
TGTGCCAGCAGTCTTAATGGACGGGCGGGCTATCAGCCCCAGCATTTT,CASSLNGRAGYQPQHF,TRBV6-2/TRBV6-3,once,TRBJ1-5,.,16
TGTGCCAGCAGTTTATATGGGGGACAGCCCTATGGCTACACCTTC,CASSLYGGQPYGYTF,TRBV28,.,TRBJ1-2,TRBD1,15
TGTGCCAGCAGCGCCAGGGGGACAGGAGTCGACGAAGCTTTCTTT,CASSARGTGVDEAFF,TRBV9,.,TRBJ1-1,TRBD1,15
TGCGCCAGCAGCCAAGGCTCCTCTCTAACTCAGGGGTATGGCTACACCTTC,CASSQGSSLTQGYGYTF,TRBV4-3,.,TRBJ1-2,.,17
TGTGCCAGCAGTGACAGCTACTGGAACTATGGCTACACCTTC,CASSDSYWNYGYTF,TRBV2,.,TRBJ1-2,.,14
TGTGCCAGCAGTTTACTTCGTGGAGGGTTGAAGTACTTC,CASSLLRGGLKYF,TRBV12-3/TRBV12-4,.,TRBJ2-4,.,13
TGTGCCAGCAGTTCGGGGACAGGGGGAACTGAAGCTTTCTTT,CASSSGTGGTEAFF,TRBV6-6,.,TRBJ1-1,TRBD1,14
TGTGCCAGCAGCTTAGATCTAGCACAGAACGGGCATTTT,CASSLDLAQNGHF,TRBV11-2,.,TRBJ1-3,.,13
TGTGCCAGCAGACCGACAGGCCGCCGGGGCACTGAAGCTTTCTTT,CASRPTGRRGTEAFF,TRBV27,.,TRBJ1-1,.,15
TGTGCCAGCTCACCACAAGGGTGGACGCAGTATTTT,CASSPQGWTQYF,TRBV18,.,TRBJ2-3,.,12
TGTGCCAGCAGCGGGGGACTAGCGGGCGACTCTGGGGCCAACGTCCTGACTTTC,CASSGGLAGDSGANVLTF,TRBV5-4,.,TRBJ2-6,TRBD2,18
TGTGCCAGCAGTTTAGTTGCGGATACGCAGTATTTT,CASSLVADTQYF,TRBV28,.,TRBJ2-3,.,12
TGCAGCGGGGCTGCAGGACAGGGCTACGAGCAGTACTTC,CSGAAGQGYEQYF,TRBV29-1,.,TRBJ2-7,TRBD1,13
TGTGCCATCGGCCGGGACAAGGCCTACGAGCAGTACTTC,CAIGRDKAYEQYF,TRBV10-3,.,TRBJ2-7,.,13
TGTGCCAGCAGCTTGGCGGGGGGGGCAACCAAAAACATTCAGTACTTC,CASSLAGGATKNIQYF,TRBV5-6,.,TRBJ2-4,TRBD2,16